The rows below give T cell receptor beta chains drawn from one sample of a study of T cells after posttransplantation cyclophosphamide. The data were produced by immunoSEQ multiplex PCR, yet TCRdb's version contains in-frame clones alone and is incomplete. Of 50,000 to 65,000 clones listed, 86% are singletons. Sequenced: PBMCs. Receptor source: a man aged 25 to 40 with a blood cancer, CMV-positive, and with a related stem cell donor. Each CDR3 is given with its conserved first and last residue. The D gene is left open where the match is weak. Rows may omit the clone size; those that give it use once, few, many or a size class.

V,D,J,size,CDR3,DNA
TRBV11-2,TRBD2,TRBJ2-2,.,CASRAISGSGHTGELFF,TGTGCCAGCAGGGCTATTAGCGGGAGTGGGCACACCGGGGAGCTGTTTTTT
TRBV6-1,.,TRBJ1-1,.,CASIPVRVNTEAFF,TGTGCCAGCATCCCCGTGCGGGTGAACACTGAAGCTTTCTTT
TRBV29-1,TRBD1,TRBJ2-7,.,CSVELPGDRGPYEQYF,TGCAGCGTTGAACTGCCCGGGGACAGAGGGCCCTACGAGCAGTACTTC
TRBV6-5,.,TRBJ2-1,.,CASRGGLAYNEQFF,TGTGCCAGCAGGGGGGGGCTAGCGTACAATGAGCAGTTCTTC
TRBV11-2,.,TRBJ1-4,.,CASSLKSLSYLATNEKLFF,TGTGCCAGCAGCTTAAAATCGCTTAGTTACCTTGCAACTAATGAAAAACTGTTTTTT
TRBV19,.,TRBJ2-7,.,CASSIGADEQYF,TGTGCCAGTAGTATAGGAGCGGACGAGCAGTACTTC
TRBV27,TRBD1,TRBJ2-1,.,CASSFLDRAYNEQFF,TGTGCCAGCAGTTTCCTCGACAGGGCCTACAATGAGCAGTTCTTC
TRBV18,TRBD1,TRBJ2-1,.,CASSPWGQGLSYNEQFF,TGTGCCAGCTCACCCTGGGGACAGGGCCTCTCCTACAATGAGCAGTTCTTC
TRBV18,.,TRBJ1-1,.,CASSPLGRGNTEAFF,TGTGCCAGCTCACCACTCGGAAGAGGTAACACTGAAGCTTTCTTT
TRBV2,TRBD1,TRBJ1-5,.,CASSDLGQERQPQHF,TGTGCCAGCAGTGATTTGGGACAGGAGAGACAGCCCCAGCATTTT
TRBV5-4,TRBD1,TRBJ1-2,.,CASSQAYDGTVYGYTF,TGTGCCAGCAGCCAAGCATATGACGGGACAGTCTATGGCTACACCTTC
TRBV4-3,.,TRBJ1-1,.,CASSPDTGTNTEAFF,TGCGCCAGCAGCCCCGATACAGGGACGAACACTGAAGCTTTCTTT
TRBV6-1,.,TRBJ2-5,once,CASSEGGAGETQYF,TGTGCCAGCAGTGAAGGCGGGGCTGGAGAGACCCAGTACTTC
TRBV5-4,TRBD1,TRBJ2-7,.,CASSSRTGGSYEQYF,TGTGCCAGCAGCTCCCGGACAGGGGGAAGCTACGAGCAGTACTTC
TRBV2,.,TRBJ2-7,.,CASQGQGFTYEQYF,TGTGCCAGCCAGGGTCAGGGGTTCACCTACGAGCAGTACTTC
TRBV7-2,.,TRBJ2-7,.,CASSLGRVKSYEQYF,TGTGCCAGCAGCTTAGGGAGGGTGAAGTCCTACGAGCAGTACTTC
TRBV6-1,TRBD2,TRBJ2-7,.,CASSVRETYEQYF,TGTGCCAGCAGTGTGCGGGAGACCTACGAGCAGTACTTC
TRBV12-5,TRBD1,TRBJ2-5,.,CASGLVQQGQARQTQYF,TGTGCTAGTGGTTTGGTCCAACAGGGACAGGCGAGGCAGACCCAGTACTTC
TRBV19,.,TRBJ1-1,.,CASSISGNTEAFF,TGTGCCAGTAGTATCTCCGGGAACACTGAAGCTTTCTTT
TRBV5-6,.,TRBJ1-2,.,CASTLGGQGDPYGYTF,TGTGCCAGCACCTTGGGGGGCCAGGGCGATCCCTATGGCTACACCTTC
TRBV11-2,TRBD1,TRBJ2-7,.,CASSLEQGTIEQYF,TGTGCCAGCAGCTTAGAACAGGGGACGATCGAGCAGTACTTC
TRBV6-4,.,TRBJ1-6,.,CASRDSSSYNSPLHF,TGTGCCAGCAGGGACTCGAGCTCCTATAATTCACCCCTCCACTTT